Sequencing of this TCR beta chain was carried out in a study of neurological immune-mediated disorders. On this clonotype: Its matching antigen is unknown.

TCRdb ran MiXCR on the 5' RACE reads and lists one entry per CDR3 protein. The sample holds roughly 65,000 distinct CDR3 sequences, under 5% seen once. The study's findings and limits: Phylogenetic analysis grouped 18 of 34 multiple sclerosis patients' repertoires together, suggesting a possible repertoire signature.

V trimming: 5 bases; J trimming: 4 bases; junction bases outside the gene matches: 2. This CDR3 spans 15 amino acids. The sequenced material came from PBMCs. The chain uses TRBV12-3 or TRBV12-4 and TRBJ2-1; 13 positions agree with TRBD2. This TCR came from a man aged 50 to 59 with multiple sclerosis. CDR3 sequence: CASSTGLAGYNEQFF. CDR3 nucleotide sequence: TGTGCCAGCAGTACGGGACTAGCGGGATACAATGAGCAGTTCTTC.